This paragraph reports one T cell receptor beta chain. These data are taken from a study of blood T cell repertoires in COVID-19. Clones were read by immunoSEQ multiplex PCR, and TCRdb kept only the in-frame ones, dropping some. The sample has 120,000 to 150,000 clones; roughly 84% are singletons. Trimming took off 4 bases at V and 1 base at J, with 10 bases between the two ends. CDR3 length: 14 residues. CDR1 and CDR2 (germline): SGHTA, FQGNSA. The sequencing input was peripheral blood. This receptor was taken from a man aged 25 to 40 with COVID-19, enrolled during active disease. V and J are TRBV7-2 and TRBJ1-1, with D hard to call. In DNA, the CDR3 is TGTGCCAGCAGCTCCGGGAGGGAGAACACTGAAGCTTTCTTT. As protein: CASSSGRENTEAFF.